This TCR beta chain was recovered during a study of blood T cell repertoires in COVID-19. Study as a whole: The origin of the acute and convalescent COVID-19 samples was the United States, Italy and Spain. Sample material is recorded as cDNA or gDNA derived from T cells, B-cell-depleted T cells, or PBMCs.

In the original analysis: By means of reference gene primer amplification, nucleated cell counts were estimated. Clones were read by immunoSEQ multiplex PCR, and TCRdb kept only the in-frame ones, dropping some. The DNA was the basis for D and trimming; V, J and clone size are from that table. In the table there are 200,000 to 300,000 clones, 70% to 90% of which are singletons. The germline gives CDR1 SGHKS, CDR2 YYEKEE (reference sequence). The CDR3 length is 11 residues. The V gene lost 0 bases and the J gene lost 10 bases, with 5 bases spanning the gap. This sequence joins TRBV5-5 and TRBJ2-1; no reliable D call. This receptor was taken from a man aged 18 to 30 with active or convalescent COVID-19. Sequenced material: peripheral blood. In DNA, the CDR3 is TGTGCCAGCAGCTTGGTCAGGGAGCAGTTCTTC. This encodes CASSLVREQFF.